The rows below give T cell receptor beta chains drawn from one sample of a study of cytomegalovirus exposure and HLA in healthy donors. Some clones are missing from TCRdb's copy, which holds only in-frame ones; the method was immunoSEQ multiplex PCR. The table lists roughly 250,000 clones, 84% of them singletons, with 2% in the top ten. The sequenced material came from PBMCs. The receptors stem from a woman between 40 and 50 years old in good health and CMV-seropositive. CDR3s include the opening cysteine and the closing phenylalanine or tryptophan. The order of the fields is D gene, J gene, clone size, V gene, CDR3 DNA, CDR3 protein. A D gene is named only where the DNA matches it firmly. The listing skips clone size in some rows; elsewhere it reads once, few, many or a size class.

d_gene: TRBD2; j_gene: TRBJ2-7; abundance: -; v_gene: TRBV19; CDR3nt: TGTGCCAGTAGTTCAGCGGGGGTTTCCTACGAGCAGTACTTC; CDR3aa: CASSSAGVSYEQYF
d_gene: TRBD2; j_gene: TRBJ2-5; abundance: few; v_gene: TRBV7-6; CDR3nt: TGTGCCAGCAGCCACCGGGAGGGGTTCCAAGAGACCCAGTACTTC; CDR3aa: CASSHREGFQETQYF
d_gene: TRBD2; j_gene: TRBJ2-1; abundance: -; v_gene: TRBV25-1; CDR3nt: TGTGCCAGCAGTGAAGGTAGCGGGAGGTCCTACAATGAGCAGTTCTTC; CDR3aa: CASSEGSGRSYNEQFF
d_gene: TRBD1; j_gene: TRBJ2-3; abundance: -; v_gene: TRBV11-2; CDR3nt: TGTGCCAGCAGCACCGGGACAGGGGGTGATACGCAGTATTTT; CDR3aa: CASSTGTGGDTQYF
d_gene: -; j_gene: TRBJ2-5; abundance: few; v_gene: TRBV18; CDR3nt: TGTGCCAGCTCACCCTCTCAAGAGACCCAGTACTTC; CDR3aa: CASSPSQETQYF
d_gene: TRBD1; j_gene: TRBJ2-2; abundance: once; v_gene: TRBV19; CDR3nt: TGTGCCAGTAGTACCCGGACAGGGATCGGTACCAGCGGGGAGCTGTTTTTT; CDR3aa: CASSTRTGIGTSGELFF
d_gene: -; j_gene: TRBJ1-5; abundance: -; v_gene: TRBV30; CDR3nt: TGTGCCTGGAGTCAGGGTAACCAGCCCCAGCATTTT; CDR3aa: CAWSQGNQPQHF
d_gene: -; j_gene: TRBJ1-2; abundance: -; v_gene: TRBV6-5; CDR3nt: TGTGCCAGCAGACCCCCCGGGGTCGGCTACACCTTC; CDR3aa: CASRPPGVGYTF
d_gene: -; j_gene: TRBJ2-7; abundance: -; v_gene: TRBV27; CDR3nt: TGTGCCAGCAGCCTTGGGCTCACCTACGAGCAGTACTTC; CDR3aa: CASSLGLTYEQYF
d_gene: TRBD1; j_gene: TRBJ2-2; abundance: -; v_gene: TRBV30; CDR3nt: TGTGCCTGGAGTCCCGACAGGGTCACCGGGGAGCTGTTTTTT; CDR3aa: CAWSPDRVTGELFF
d_gene: -; j_gene: TRBJ2-6; abundance: -; v_gene: TRBV11-3; CDR3nt: TGTGCCAGCAGCTTAGATCGAGGGGGATCCGGGGCCAACGTCCTGACTTTC; CDR3aa: CASSLDRGGSGANVLTF